This TCR beta chain was found in a study of shared T cell receptors in the human thymus. Measured with immunoSEQ multiplex PCR; TCRdb has only the in-frame clones, and not every one. The sample yields 650,000 to 950,000 clones, around 85% seen once. Looked up from germline, CDR1 is MNHEY and CDR2 is SVGAGI. Trimming removed 7 bases at V and 1 base at J, with 4 bases between. The CDR3 extends over 11 amino acids. This sample was also put to use in a study of human thymus T cells. As that report states: Repertoires from thymus and blood appeared to show biased V and J gene usage.

This clonotype was obtained from a girl under three years old with a congenital heart defect. The chain couples TRBV6-5 to TRBJ1-1; no definite D call. The material sequenced was thymocytes. DNA of the CDR3: TGTGCCAGCAACGGGAACACTGAAGCTTTCTTT. It translates to CASNGNTEAFF.